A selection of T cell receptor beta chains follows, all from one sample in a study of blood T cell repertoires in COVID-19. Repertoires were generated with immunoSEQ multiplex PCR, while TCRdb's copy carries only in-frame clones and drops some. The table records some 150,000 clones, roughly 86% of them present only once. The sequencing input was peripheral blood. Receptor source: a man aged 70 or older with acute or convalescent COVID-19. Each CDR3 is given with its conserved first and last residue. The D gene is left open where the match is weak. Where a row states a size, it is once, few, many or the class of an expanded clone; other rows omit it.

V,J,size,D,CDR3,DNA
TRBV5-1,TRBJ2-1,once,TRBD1,CASSSRQGAWGNEQFF,TGCGCCAGCAGCTCCCGACAGGGGGCATGGGGGAATGAGCAGTTCTTC
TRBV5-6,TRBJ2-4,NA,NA,CASSLGQSQNIQYF,TGTGCCAGCAGCTTGGGACAGAGCCAAAACATTCAGTACTTC
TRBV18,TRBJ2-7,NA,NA,CASSSGAYEQYF,TGTGCCAGCTCCTCAGGGGCCTACGAGCAGTACTTC
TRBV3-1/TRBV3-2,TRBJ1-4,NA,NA,CASSPGEIEAEKLFF,TGTGCCAGCAGCCCGGGGGAAATAGAGGCTGAAAAACTGTTTTTT
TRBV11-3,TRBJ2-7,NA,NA,CASSKDRDEQYF,TGTGCCAGCAGTAAGGACAGAGACGAGCAGTACTTC
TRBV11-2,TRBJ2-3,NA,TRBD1,CASSPGGRTDTQYF,TGTGCCAGCAGCCCAGGGGGCAGAACAGATACGCAGTATTTT
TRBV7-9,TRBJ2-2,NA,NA,CASSLELNTGELFF,TGTGCCAGCAGCTTAGAACTTAACACCGGGGAGCTGTTTTTT
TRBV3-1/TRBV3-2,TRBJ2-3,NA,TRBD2,CASSQGLAGGGTQYF,TGTGCCAGCAGCCAAGGACTAGCGGGGGGAGGTACGCAGTATTTT
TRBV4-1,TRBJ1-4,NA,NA,CASSQASDRGNEKLFF,TGCGCCAGCAGCCAAGCTTCCGACCGAGGTAATGAAAAACTGTTTTTT
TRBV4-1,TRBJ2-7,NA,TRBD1,CASSQEVGTVNF,TGCGCCAGCAGCCAAGAGGTGGGGACAGTCAACTTC
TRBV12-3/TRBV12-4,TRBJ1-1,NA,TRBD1,CASRLDRGIKAFF,TGTGCCAGCAGGTTAGACAGGGGTATAAAGGCTTTCTTT
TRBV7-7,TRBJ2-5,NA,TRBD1,CASSSARTGSETQYF,TGTGCCAGCAGCTCGGCCCGGACAGGGTCGGAGACCCAGTACTTC
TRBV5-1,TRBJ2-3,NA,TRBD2,CASSLGGGADTQYF,TGCGCCAGCAGCTTAGGCGGGGGGGCGGATACGCAGTATTTT
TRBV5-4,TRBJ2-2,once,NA,CASSSPVSPTGELFF,TGTGCCAGCAGCTCCCCCGTTAGCCCCACCGGGGAGCTGTTTTTT
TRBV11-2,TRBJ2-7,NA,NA,CASSWGLSHEQYF,TGTGCCAGCAGCTGGGGACTCTCCCACGAGCAGTACTTC
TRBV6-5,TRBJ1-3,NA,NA,CASRPSTVSGNTIYF,TGTGCCAGCAGGCCGTCGACAGTCTCTGGAAACACCATATATTTT
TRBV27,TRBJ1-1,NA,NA,CASSLVWHTEAFF,TGTGCCAGCAGTTTAGTGTGGCATACTGAAGCTTTCTTT
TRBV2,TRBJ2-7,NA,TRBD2,CASQNSGGPPQEQYF,TGTGCCAGCCAAAACAGCGGGGGGCCACCCCAAGAGCAGTACTTC
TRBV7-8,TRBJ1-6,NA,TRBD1,CASSVDRGYDPLHF,TGTGCCAGCAGCGTGGACAGGGGTTACGACCCCCTCCACTTT
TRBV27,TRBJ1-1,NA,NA,CASSLGMHTEAFF,TGTGCCAGCAGTTTAGGCATGCACACTGAAGCTTTCTTT
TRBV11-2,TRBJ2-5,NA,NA,CASSLGGAQETQYF,TGTGCCAGCAGCTTAGGCGGGGCCCAAGAGACCCAGTACTTC
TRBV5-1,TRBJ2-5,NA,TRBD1,CASSSDRGEETQYF,TGCGCCAGCAGCTCCGACAGGGGGGAGGAGACCCAGTACTTC
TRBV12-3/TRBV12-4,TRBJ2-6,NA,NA,CASSLNGANVLTF,TGTGCCAGCAGTCTAAACGGGGCCAACGTCCTGACTTTC
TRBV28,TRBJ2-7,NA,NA,CASSSTALSYEQYF,TGTGCCAGCAGTTCAACAGCTCTCTCCTACGAGCAGTACTTC